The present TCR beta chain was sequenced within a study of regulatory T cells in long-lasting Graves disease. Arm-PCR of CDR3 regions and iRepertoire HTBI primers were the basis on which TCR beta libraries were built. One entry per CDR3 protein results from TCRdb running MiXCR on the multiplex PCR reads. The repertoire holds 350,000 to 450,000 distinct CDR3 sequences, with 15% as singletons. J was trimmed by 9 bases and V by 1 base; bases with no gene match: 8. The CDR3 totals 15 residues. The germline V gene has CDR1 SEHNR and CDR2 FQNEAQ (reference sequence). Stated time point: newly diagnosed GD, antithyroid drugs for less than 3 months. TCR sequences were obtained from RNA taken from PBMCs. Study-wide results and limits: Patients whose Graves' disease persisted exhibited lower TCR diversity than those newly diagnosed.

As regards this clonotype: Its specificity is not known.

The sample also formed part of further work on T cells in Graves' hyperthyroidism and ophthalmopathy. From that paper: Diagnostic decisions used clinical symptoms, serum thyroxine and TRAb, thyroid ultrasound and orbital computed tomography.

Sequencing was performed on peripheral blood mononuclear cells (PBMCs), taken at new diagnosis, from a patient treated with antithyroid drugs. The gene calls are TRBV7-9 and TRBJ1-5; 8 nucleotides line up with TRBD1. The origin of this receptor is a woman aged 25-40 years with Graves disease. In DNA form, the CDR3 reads TGTGCCAGCAGCTTAGGAGGACAGGGTAAAGGGCCCCAGCATTTT. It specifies CASSLGGQGKGPQHF. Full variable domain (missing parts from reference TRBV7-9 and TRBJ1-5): DTGVSQNPRHKITKRGQNVTFRCDPISEHNRLYWYRQTLGQGPEFLTYFQNEAQLEKSRLLSDRFSAERPKGSFSTLEIQRTEQGDSAMYLCASSLGGQGKGPQHFGDGTRLSIL.